Listed below are T cell receptor beta chains from one sample, sequenced in a study of blood T cells in healthy people across ages. TCRdb re-analysed the 5' RACE reads in MiXCR, keeping a single row per CDR3 protein. The sample holds around 1.5 million distinct CDR3 sequences, almost 60% seen once. Sequencing input: blood. The receptors stem from a man between 18 and 29 years old in good health. CDR3s include the opening cysteine and the closing phenylalanine or tryptophan. A D gene is named only where the DNA matches it firmly. Clone size is shown for a subset of rows, as once, few, many or a class of expanded clone.

V gene	J gene	D gene	clone size	CDR3 DNA	CDR3 protein
TRBV29-1	TRBJ2-5	TRBD2	-	TGCAGCGGGTCATCGACTAGCGGTAAAGAGACCCAGTACTTC	CSGSSTSGKETQYF
TRBV4-2	TRBJ2-5	TRBD1	-	TGTGCCAGCAGCCTAGAGGGGGCTAGCACCCCACGCAATGAGCAGTACTTC	CASSLEGASTPRNEQYF
TRBV7-2	TRBJ2-3	-	few	TGTGCCAGCAGCCACGGGACTCCCCGGACAGATACGCAGTATTTT	CASSHGTPRTDTQYF
TRBV4-2	TRBJ2-3	TRBD2	-	TGTGCCAGCAGCCAAATACTAGCGGGGGCAGATACGCAGTATTTT	CASSQILAGADTQYF
TRBV27	TRBJ2-3	TRBD1	-	TGTGCCAGCAGTTTACCCGGGACAGGTTGGCCGGGTACGCAGTATTTT	CASSLPGTGWPGTQYF
TRBV5-6	TRBJ2-1	-	-	TGTGCCAGCAGCTTGGAAGGCGGGGCTAAACGCGATGAGCAGTTCTTC	CASSLEGGAKRDEQFF
TRBV4-3	TRBJ2-1	-	-	TGCGCCAGCAGCCAAGGGTCAGGGGTGGTAGATACGCAGTTCTTC	CASSQGSGVVDTQFF
TRBV7-9	TRBJ1-1	-	-	TGTGCCAGCAGCTCCGGGGGCGCAGGAACTGAAGCTTTCTTT	CASSSGGAGTEAFF
TRBV11-2	TRBJ2-2	TRBD1	-	TGTGCCAGCAGCTTAAGGTTCAGGGGGCGGATCGGGGAGCTGTTTTTT	CASSLRFRGRIGELFF
TRBV29-1	TRBJ1-5	TRBD1	-	TGCAGCGCAGGGGGCGGCAGCAATCAGCCCCAGCATTTT	CSAGGGSNQPQHF
TRBV3-1	TRBJ1-5	-	-	TGTGCCAGCAGCCAATCCCGATCCGAACGGCCCCAGCATTTT	CASSQSRSERPQHF
TRBV18	TRBJ1-2	TRBD1	-	TGTGCCAGCTCGGGAGGACAGGGCCCCACCTATGGCTACACCTTC	CASSGGQGPTYGYTF
TRBV11-2	TRBJ2-2	-	-	TGTGCCAGCAGCTTGAGGGCTCGGAGGGGAGTGGGCACCGGGGAGCTGTTTTTT	CASSLRARRGVGTGELFF
TRBV12-3/TRBV12-4	TRBJ2-1	TRBD2	-	TGTGCCAGCACTAAACTAGCGGGAGGGCCTCCGGGGGAGCAGTTCTTC	CASTKLAGGPPGEQFF
TRBV4-2	TRBJ1-5	-	-	TGTGCCAGCAGCCAAGAGACAGGTAGCAATCAGCCCCAGCATTTT	CASSQETGSNQPQHF
TRBV6-2/TRBV6-3	TRBJ2-7	-	-	TGTGCCAGCAGACGTCGTTGGGTACTTTCCTACGAGCAGTACTTC	CASRRRWVLSYEQYF
TRBV4-1	TRBJ1-1	-	once	TGCGCCAGCAGCCCCACTCCTCTAACAGGGTATGAAGCTTTCTTT	CASSPTPLTGYEAFF
TRBV4-1	TRBJ2-7	-	-	TGCGCCAGCAGCCAAGCACCGGGCTCGAACTACGAGCAGTACTTC	CASSQAPGSNYEQYF
TRBV4-2	TRBJ2-4	-	-	TGTGCCAGCAGCCCGACGGAGGGATATGACATTCAGTACTTC	CASSPTEGYDIQYF
TRBV20-1	TRBJ2-7	-	-	TGCAGTGCCGCGCTGGGCAGGGTATACGAGCAGTACTTC	CSAALGRVYEQYF
TRBV5-1	TRBJ2-2	-	-	TGCGCCAGCAGCTTGGCGTCAAGCACCGGGGAGCTGTTTTTT	CASSLASSTGELFF
TRBV7-9	TRBJ2-5	-	few	TGTGCCAGCAGGTCAGGGCAGCAAGAGACCCAGTACTTC	CASRSGQQETQYF
TRBV4-1	TRBJ2-1	-	-	TGCGCCAGCAGCCAAGTGATCAACAATGAGCAGTTCTTC	CASSQVINNEQFF
TRBV4-1	TRBJ2-1	-	-	TGCGCCAGCAGCCAAGATGGGACGACGTTCTACAATGAGCAGTTCTTC	CASSQDGTTFYNEQFF